This T cell receptor beta chain was captured by sequencing in a study of cytomegalovirus exposure and HLA in healthy donors (TCRdb year 2017). About the investigation overall: A later analysis indicated that the 130 or so validation repertoires were generated on the platform also employed for the 700 or so repertoires of the first cohort. Besides the first cohort of hundreds of subjects, a separate validation cohort made up of 120 different subjects was used. The aim of the study was to test whether cataloging public T cell receptors could identify signatures of past pathogen exposure. The study combined high-throughput TCR immunosequencing, statistical association of individual TCRs with disease status, and machine learning to predict cytomegalovirus infection status. The investigation overall reported the following: A few of the identified cytomegalovirus-associated TCR beta chains were confirmed in vitro to be specific for cytomegalovirus antigens. A later analysis had no HLA typing for the validation cohort, so co-occurrence there was scored across all 110 or so repertoires. Most TCR sequences were observed very rarely across donors, whereas some public TCRs were present in many individuals. It was suggested by the authors that the approach could potentially be generalized to other disease states and immunological phenotypes. A total of 150 or so TCR beta chains were listed by the study as associated with cytomegalovirus. Of the cluster scores, roughly 93% were above 0 in a later analysis, which found that TCRs clustered in the first cohort also tended to co-occur in the approximately 110 validation repertoires. The classifier was reported to diagnose cytomegalovirus status with high specificity and sensitivity in both the original cohort and the validation cohort.

Libraries came from the immunoSEQ multiplex PCR assay. The paper's data handling went like this. A statistical classification framework was built to diagnose cytomegalovirus status from the catalog of TCR beta chain sequences. The source is immuneACCESS, and TCRdb retained only in-frame sequences with V and J called. Part of the clones is not carried over; for the studies checked, unresolved V genes explain less than half of this, and the remainder is unexplained. V and J calls and clone size come straight from that table; D and trimming were deduced from the DNA. The sample table holds 150,000 to 200,000 clones, of which roughly 84% were seen once. Of the sample, less than 8.5% falls within the top ten clones. Ends trimmed: V by 3 bases, J by 0 bases; bases unmatched to a gene: 4. Taken from the germline V gene (reference sequence), the CDR1 and CDR2 loops are SGHKS and YYEKEE. CDR3 length: 17 amino acids, cysteine to phenylalanine. Only the CDR3 part of the read is kept: 51 bases, read in frame from the first base.

This clone was counted a single time. Its binding antigen is unknown. It has no much larger one-base neighbor in the sample; base qualities were not kept. The donors were included in the validation cohort of 120 subjects, a group kept apart from the roughly 680-subject first cohort. The sample comprised PBMCs. The sequence is built from TRBV5-5 and TRBJ2-6; 9 nucleotides in the junction match TRBD1. The source is a man younger than 35 in good health and CMV-seropositive. CDR3 sequence: CASSWTGVSSGANVLTF. At the DNA level, the sequence is TGTGCCAGCAGCTGGACAGGGGTGAGCTCTGGGGCCAACGTCCTGACTTTC.